This TCR beta chain was documented in a study of blood T cell repertoires in COVID-19. Study background: Samples representing acute and convalescent COVID-19 were sourced from the United States, Italy and Spain.

Original analysis: Cell counts per sample came from amplifying reference gene primers. The method was immunoSEQ multiplex PCR; TCRdb's version includes in-frame clones alone and lacks a portion of them. V, J and clone size are taken as reported in that table, and D and trimming were inferred from the DNA itself. Of about 150,000 clones listed, more than 65% are singletons. J was trimmed by 6 bases and V by 0 bases; bases with no gene match: 8. The CDR3 runs 16 residues. Per the germline V gene, CDR1 is SGHDT and CDR2 is YYEEEE. Sequences were obtained from peripheral blood. The chain recombines TRBV5-6 with TRBJ2-1; 8 bases line up with TRBD2. This sequence was found in a woman in her forties or fifties with acute or convalescent COVID-19. The CDR3 nucleotides read TGTGCCAGCAGCTTGGATCCGGGAGGGCCCTCCAATGAGCAGTTCTTC. Translated, it gives CASSLDPGGPSNEQFF.